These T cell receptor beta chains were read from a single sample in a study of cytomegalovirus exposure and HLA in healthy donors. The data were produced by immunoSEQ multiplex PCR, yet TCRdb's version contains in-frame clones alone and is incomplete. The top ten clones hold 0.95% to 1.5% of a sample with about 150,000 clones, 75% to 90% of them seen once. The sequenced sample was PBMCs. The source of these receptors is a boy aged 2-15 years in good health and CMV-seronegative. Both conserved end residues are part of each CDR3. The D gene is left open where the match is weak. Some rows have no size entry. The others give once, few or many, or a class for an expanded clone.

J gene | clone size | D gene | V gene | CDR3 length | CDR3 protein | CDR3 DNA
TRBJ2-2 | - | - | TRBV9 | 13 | CASSVKTNGELFF | TGTGCCAGCAGCGTGAAGACAAACGGGGAGCTGTTTTTT
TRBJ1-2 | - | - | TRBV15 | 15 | CATSRDPDSNYGYTF | TGTGCCACCAGCAGAGATCCAGACAGCAACTATGGCTACACCTTC
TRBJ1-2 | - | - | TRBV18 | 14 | CASLPPQGTYGYTF | TGTGCCAGCCTACCCCCACAGGGAACCTATGGCTACACCTTC
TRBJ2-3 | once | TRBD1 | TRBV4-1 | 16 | CASSPDTGGGTDTQYF | TGCGCCAGCAGCCCCGATACAGGGGGCGGCACAGATACGCAGTATTTT
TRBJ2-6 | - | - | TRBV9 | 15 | CASSVVHSGANVLTF | TGTGCCAGCAGCGTAGTACACTCTGGGGCCAACGTCCTGACTTTC
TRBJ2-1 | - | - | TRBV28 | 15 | CASSLLGREAHEQFF | TGTGCCAGCAGTTTATTGGGCAGGGAAGCCCATGAGCAGTTCTTC
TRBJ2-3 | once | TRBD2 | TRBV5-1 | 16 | CASSPGLAGPTDTQYF | TGCGCCAGCAGTCCAGGACTAGCGGGCCCAACAGATACGCAGTATTTT
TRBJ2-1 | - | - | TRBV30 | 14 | CALARDSGDLKQFF | TGTGCCCTAGCCCGGGACTCGGGGGATTTGAAGCAGTTCTTC
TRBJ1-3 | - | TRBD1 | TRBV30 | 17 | CAWGGQGGQSSGNTIYF | TGTGCCTGGGGTGGACAGGGAGGCCAATCCTCTGGAAACACCATATATTTT
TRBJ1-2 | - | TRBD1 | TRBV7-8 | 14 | CASSPGQGLGGYTF | TGTGCCAGCAGCCCCGGACAGGGGTTGGGGGGCTACACCTTC
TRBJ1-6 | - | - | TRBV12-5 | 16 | CASGLVREVWRSPLHF | TGTGCTAGTGGTTTGGTACGGGAAGTTTGGCGTTCACCCCTCCACTTT
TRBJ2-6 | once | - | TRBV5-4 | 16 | CASSLGRVSGANVLTF | TGTGCCAGCAGCTTGGGTCGGGTATCTGGGGCCAACGTCCTGACTTTC
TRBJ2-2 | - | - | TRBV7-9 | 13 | CASSPVNTGELFF | TGTGCCAGCAGCCCCGTAAACACCGGGGAGCTGTTTTTT
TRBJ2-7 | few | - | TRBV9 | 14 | CASSVGVSGWEQYF | TGTGCCAGCAGCGTAGGGGTTAGCGGTTGGGAGCAGTACTTC
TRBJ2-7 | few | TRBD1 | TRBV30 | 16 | CAWSSVPGQAYYEQYF | TGTGCCTGGAGCAGTGTCCCGGGACAGGCCTACTACGAGCAGTACTTC
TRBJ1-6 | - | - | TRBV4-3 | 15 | CASSQGAGQGSPLHF | TGCGCCAGCAGCCAAGGGGCAGGGCAGGGCTCACCCCTCCACTTT
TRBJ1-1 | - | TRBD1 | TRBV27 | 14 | CASSTIDRGTEAFF | TGTGCCAGCAGTACGATTGACAGGGGGACTGAAGCTTTCTTT
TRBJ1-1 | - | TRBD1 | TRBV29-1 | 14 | CSPMRTGVNTEAFF | TGCAGCCCCATGCGGACAGGCGTGAACACTGAAGCTTTCTTT
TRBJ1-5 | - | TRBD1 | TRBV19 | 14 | CASSTTGGHLAQHF | TGTGCCAGTAGTACTACAGGGGGGCATCTGGCCCAGCATTTT
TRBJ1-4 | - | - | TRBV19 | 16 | CASSMLWSVTNEKLFF | TGTGCCAGTAGTATGCTTTGGAGTGTGACTAATGAAAAACTGTTTTTT
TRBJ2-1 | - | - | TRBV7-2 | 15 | CASSTAGQLSNEQFF | TGTGCCAGCAGCACCGCGGGACAGCTTAGCAATGAGCAGTTCTTC
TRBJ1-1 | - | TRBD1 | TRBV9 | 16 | CASSPYRQGWDTEAFF | TGTGCCAGCAGCCCCTATCGACAGGGATGGGACACTGAAGCTTTCTTT
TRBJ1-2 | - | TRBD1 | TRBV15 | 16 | CATSRGPGDRVDGYTF | TGTGCCACCAGCAGAGGACCTGGGGACAGGGTGGATGGCTACACCTTC
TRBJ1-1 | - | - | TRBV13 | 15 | CASSAQGKGNTEAFF | TGTGCCAGCAGCGCACAGGGAAAGGGGAACACTGAAGCTTTCTTT
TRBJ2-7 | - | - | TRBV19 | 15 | CASSTTVGGPYEQYF | TGTGCCAGTAGTACGACAGTGGGAGGCCCCTACGAGCAGTACTTC
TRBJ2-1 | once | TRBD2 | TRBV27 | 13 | CASSGLRRGEQFF | TGTGCCAGTAGCGGGTTGCGGCGGGGTGAGCAGTTCTTC
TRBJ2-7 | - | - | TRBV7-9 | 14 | CASSLGATVYEQYF | TGTGCCAGCAGCTTAGGGGCCACGGTTTACGAGCAGTACTTC
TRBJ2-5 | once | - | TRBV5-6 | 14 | CASKDWGPQETQYF | TGTGCCAGCAAAGACTGGGGGCCACAAGAGACCCAGTACTTC
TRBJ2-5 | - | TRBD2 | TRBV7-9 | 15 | CASSLGLAGEETQYF | TGTGCCAGCAGCTTAGGACTAGCGGGAGAGGAGACCCAGTACTTC
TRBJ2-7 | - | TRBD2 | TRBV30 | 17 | CAWSAGTSGRARYEQYF | TGTGCCTGGAGCGCTGGGACTAGCGGGAGGGCCAGGTACGAGCAGTACTTC
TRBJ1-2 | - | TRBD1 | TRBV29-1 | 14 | CSSTPTGNNYGYTF | TGCAGCTCTACACCGACAGGGAACAACTATGGCTACACCTTC
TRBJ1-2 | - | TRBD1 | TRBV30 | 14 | CAWRSTGGSYGYTF | TGTGCCTGGAGGTCTACAGGGGGCAGCTATGGCTACACCTTC
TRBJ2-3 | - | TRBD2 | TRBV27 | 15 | CASSSSGRASDTQYF | TGTGCCAGCAGTTCGAGCGGGAGGGCCTCAGATACGCAGTATTTT
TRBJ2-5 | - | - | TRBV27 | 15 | CASSFQWGRQETQYF | TGTGCCAGCAGTTTTCAATGGGGCAGACAAGAGACCCAGTACTTC
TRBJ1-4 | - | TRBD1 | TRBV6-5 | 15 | CASSYGGTGFEKLFF | TGTGCCAGCAGTTACGGTGGGACAGGGTTTGAAAAACTGTTTTTT
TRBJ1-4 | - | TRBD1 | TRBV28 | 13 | CASKGGSNEKLFF | TGTGCCAGCAAAGGGGGCTCTAATGAAAAACTGTTTTTT
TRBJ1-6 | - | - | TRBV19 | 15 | CASSISGGADSPLHF | TGTGCCAGTAGTATATCGGGAGGGGCCGATTCACCCCTCCACTTT
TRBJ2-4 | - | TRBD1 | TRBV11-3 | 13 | CASSAGQGHIQYF | TGTGCCAGCAGCGCAGGACAGGGCCACATTCAGTACTTC
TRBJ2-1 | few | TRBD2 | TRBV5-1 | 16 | CASSFGGRASYNEQFF | TGCGCCAGCAGCTTTGGGGGGAGGGCCAGTTACAATGAGCAGTTCTTC
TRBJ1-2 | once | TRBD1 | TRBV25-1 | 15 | CASSLSGTGTYGYTF | TGTGCCAGCAGTCTGTCCGGGACAGGGACCTATGGCTACACCTTC
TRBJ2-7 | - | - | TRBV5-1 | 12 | CASSLEGLEQYF | TGCGCCAGCAGCTTGGAGGGGTTAGAGCAGTACTTC
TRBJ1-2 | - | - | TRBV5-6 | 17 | CASSLGLRGLRRAGYTF | TGTGCCAGCAGCTTGGGGTTACGAGGGCTCAGACGGGCTGGCTACACCTTC